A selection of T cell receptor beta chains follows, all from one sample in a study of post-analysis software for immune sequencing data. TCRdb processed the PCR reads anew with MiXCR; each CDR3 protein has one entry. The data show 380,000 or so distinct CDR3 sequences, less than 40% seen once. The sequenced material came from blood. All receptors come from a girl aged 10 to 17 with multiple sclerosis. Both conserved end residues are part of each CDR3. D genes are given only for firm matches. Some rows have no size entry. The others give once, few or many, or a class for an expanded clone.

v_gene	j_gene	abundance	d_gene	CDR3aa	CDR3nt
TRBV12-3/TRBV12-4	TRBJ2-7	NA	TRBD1	CASRHGTGDSYEQYF	TGTGCCAGCAGACATGGGACAGGGGATAGTTACGAGCAGTACTTC
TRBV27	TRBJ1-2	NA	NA	CASSNGGVNGYTF	TGTGCCAGCAGTAACGGGGGCGTGAATGGCTACACCTTC
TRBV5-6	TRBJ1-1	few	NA	CASSYRKGMNTEAFF	TGTGCCAGCAGCTACAGAAAAGGGATGAACACTGAAGCTTTCTTT
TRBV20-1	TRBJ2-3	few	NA	CSAPGGSTDTQYF	TGCAGTGCCCCAGGGGGGAGCACAGATACGCAGTATTTT
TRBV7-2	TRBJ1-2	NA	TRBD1	CASSLVPGQAYGYTF	TGTGCCAGCAGCTTGGTCCCGGGACAGGCATATGGCTACACCTTC
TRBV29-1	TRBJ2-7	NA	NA	CSVGALGDGDKQYF	TGCAGCGTTGGTGCCCTTGGGGATGGCGACAAGCAGTACTTC
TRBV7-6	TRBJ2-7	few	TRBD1	CASSSLWDRGVYEQYF	TGTGCCAGCAGCTCCCTTTGGGACAGGGGAGTCTACGAGCAGTACTTC
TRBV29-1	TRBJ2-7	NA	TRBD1	CSYRTGGPEQYF	TGCAGCTATAGGACAGGGGGCCCCGAGCAGTACTTC
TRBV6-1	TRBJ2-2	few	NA	CASSPRFGGVSTGELFF	TGTGCCAGCAGCCCTAGGTTTGGAGGGGTGAGCACCGGGGAGCTGTTTTTT
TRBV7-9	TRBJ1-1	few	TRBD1	CASSPGTVEAFF	TGTGCCAGCAGCCCGGGGACAGTTGAAGCTTTCTTT
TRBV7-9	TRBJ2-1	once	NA	CASSPPTSYNEQFF	TGTGCCAGCAGCCCCCCCACATCCTACAATGAGCAGTTCTTC
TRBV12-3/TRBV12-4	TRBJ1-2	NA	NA	CASSPRGRYGYTF	TGTGCCAGCAGCCCGCGGGGGCGCTATGGCTACACCTTC
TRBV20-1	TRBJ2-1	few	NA	CSARARGNEQFF	TGCAGTGCTAGAGCCCGAGGGAATGAGCAGTTCTTC
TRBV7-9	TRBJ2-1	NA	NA	CASSFTPRWAGSSYNEQFF	TGTGCCAGCAGCTTCACCCCGAGGTGGGCGGGGAGCTCCTACAATGAGCAGTTCTTC
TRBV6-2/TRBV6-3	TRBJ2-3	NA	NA	CASRGDLVTDTQYF	TGTGCCAGCAGAGGGGACTTAGTCACAGATACGCAGTATTTT
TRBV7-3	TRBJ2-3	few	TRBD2	CASSLSPAGNTDTQYF	TGTGCCAGCAGCTTAAGCCCAGCGGGGAACACAGATACGCAGTATTTT
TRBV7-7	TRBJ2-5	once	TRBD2	CASSLEASGGLGETQYF	TGTGCTAGCAGCTTAGAGGCTAGCGGGGGGTTAGGAGAGACCCAGTACTTC
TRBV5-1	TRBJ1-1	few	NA	CASSLDGSGLGAFF	TGCGCCAGCAGCTTGGATGGGTCTGGTCTAGGAGCTTTCTTT